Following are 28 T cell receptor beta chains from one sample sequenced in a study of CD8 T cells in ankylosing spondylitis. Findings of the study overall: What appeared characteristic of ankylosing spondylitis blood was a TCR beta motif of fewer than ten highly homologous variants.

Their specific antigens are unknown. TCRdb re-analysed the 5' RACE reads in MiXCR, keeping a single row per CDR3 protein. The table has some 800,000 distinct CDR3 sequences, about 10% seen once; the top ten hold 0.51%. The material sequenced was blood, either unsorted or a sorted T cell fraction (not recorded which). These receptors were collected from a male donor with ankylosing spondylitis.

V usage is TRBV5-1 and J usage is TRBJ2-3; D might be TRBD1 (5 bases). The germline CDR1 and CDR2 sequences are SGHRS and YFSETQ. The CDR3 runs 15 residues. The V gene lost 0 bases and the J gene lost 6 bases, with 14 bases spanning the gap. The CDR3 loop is CASSLGGSYPDTQYF. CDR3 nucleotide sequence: TGCGCCAGCAGCTTGGGGGGCAGCTATCCGGATACGCAGTATTTT. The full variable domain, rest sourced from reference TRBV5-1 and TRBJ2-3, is KAGVTQTPRYLIKTRGQQVTLSCSPISGHRSVSWYQQTPGQGLQFLFEYFSETQRNKGNFPGRFSGRQFSNSRSEMNVSTLELGDSALYLCASSLGGSYPDTQYFGPGTRLTVL.

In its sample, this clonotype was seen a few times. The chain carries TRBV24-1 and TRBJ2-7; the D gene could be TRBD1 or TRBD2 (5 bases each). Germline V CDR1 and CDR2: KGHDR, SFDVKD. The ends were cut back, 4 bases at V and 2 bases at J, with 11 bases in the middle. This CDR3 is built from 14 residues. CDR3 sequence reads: CATSDPGRPYEQYF. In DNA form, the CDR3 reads TGTGCCACCAGTGACCCGGGACGCCCCTACGAGCAGTACTTC.

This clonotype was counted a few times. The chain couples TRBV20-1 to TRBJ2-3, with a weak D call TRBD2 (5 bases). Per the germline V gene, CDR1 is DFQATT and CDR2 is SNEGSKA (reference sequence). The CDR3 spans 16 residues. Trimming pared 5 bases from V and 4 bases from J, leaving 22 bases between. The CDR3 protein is CSAAEGSAGYADTQYF. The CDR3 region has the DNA TGCAGTGCTGCTGAAGGGTCCGCGGGTTATGCAGATACGCAGTATTTT.

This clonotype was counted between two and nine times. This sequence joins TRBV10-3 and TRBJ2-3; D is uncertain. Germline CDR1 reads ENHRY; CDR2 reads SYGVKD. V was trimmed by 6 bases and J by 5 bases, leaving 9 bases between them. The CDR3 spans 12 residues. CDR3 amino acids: CAIRPIGDTQYF. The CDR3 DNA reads TGTGCCATCAGGCCTATCGGAGATACGCAGTATTTT.

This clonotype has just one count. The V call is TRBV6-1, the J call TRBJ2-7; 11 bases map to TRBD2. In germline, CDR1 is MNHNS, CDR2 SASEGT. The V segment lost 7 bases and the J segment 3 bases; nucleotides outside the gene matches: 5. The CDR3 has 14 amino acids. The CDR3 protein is CASTLTSGSYEQYF. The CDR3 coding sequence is TGTGCCAGCACTCTAACTAGCGGGAGCTACGAGCAGTACTTC.

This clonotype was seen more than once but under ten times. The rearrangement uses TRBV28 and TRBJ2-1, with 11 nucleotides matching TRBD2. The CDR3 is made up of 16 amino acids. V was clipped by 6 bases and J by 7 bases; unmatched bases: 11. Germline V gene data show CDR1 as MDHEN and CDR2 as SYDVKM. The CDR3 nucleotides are TGTGCCAGCAGAACCTCCGCCGGGACTAGCGGAAATGAGCAGTTCTTC. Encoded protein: CASRTSAGTSGNEQFF.

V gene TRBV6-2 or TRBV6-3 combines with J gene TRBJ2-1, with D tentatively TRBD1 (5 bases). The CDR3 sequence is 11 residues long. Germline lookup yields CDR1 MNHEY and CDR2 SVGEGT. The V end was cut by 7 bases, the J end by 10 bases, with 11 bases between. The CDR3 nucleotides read TGTGCCAGCAAGTTCCCAGGGGAGCAGTTCTTC. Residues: CASKFPGEQFF.

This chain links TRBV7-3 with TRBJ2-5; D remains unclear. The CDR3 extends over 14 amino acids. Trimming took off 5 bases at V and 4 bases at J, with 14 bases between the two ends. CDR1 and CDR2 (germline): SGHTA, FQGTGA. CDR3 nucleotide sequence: TGTGCCAGCAGCAGAGGCTCAATGGGAGAGACCCAGTACTTC. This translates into CASSRGSMGETQYF. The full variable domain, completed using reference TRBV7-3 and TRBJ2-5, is GAGVSQTPSNKVTEKGKYVELRCDPISGHTALYWYRQSLGQGPEFLIYFQGTGAADDSGLPNDRFFAVRPEGSVSTLKIQRTERGDSAVYLCASSRGSMGETQYFGPGTRLLVL.

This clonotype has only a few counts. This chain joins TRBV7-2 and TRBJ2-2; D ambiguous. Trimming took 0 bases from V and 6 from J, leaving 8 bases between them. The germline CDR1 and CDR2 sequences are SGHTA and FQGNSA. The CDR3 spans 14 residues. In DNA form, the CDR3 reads TGTGCCAGCAGCTTAGCTGGGTTCGCCGGGGAGCTGTTTTTT. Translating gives CASSLAGFAGELFF.

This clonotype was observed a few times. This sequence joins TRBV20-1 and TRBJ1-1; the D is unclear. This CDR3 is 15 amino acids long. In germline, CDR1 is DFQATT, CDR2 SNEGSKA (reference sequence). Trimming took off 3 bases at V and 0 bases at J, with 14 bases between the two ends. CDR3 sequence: CSASRIGEVNTEAFF. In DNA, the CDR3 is TGCAGTGCTAGCCGGATCGGAGAGGTGAACACTGAAGCTTTCTTT.

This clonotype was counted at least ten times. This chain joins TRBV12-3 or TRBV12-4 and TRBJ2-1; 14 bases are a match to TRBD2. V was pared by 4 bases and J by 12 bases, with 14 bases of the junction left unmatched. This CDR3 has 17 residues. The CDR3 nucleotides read TGTGCCAGCAGTTCTCTTAGGACTAGCGGGGGGATGTCTCGGCAGTTCTTC. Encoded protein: CASSSLRTSGGMSRQFF.

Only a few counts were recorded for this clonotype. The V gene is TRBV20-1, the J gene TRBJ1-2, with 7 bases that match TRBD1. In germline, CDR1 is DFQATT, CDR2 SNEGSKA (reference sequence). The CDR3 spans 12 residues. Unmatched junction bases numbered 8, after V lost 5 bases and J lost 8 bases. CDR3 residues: CSAQGQARGYTF. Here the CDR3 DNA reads TGCAGTGCTCAAGGACAGGCTCGCGGCTACACCTTC.

The CDR3: CATLNPENTEAFF. CDR3 nucleotide sequence: TGTGCCACATTGAACCCAGAGAACACTGAAGCTTTCTTT. The V call is TRBV28, the J call TRBJ1-1; D ambiguous. In germline, CDR1 is MDHEN, CDR2 SYDVKM. The CDR3 covers 13 residues. With 10 bases removed from V and 1 base from J, the gap between germline ends came to 13 bases.

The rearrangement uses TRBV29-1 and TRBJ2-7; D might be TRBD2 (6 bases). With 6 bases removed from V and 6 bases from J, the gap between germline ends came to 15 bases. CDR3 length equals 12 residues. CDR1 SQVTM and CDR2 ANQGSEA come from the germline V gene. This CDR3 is CSVGLWGSEQYF. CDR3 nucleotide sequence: TGCAGCGTGGGACTTTGGGGGTCCGAGCAGTACTTC.

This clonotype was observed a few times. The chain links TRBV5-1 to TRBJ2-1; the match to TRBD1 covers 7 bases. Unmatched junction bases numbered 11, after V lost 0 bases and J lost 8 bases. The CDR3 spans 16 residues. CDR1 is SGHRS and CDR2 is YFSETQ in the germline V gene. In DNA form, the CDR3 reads TGCGCCAGCAGCTTGGCTCCGACAGGGTCGTCCGATGAGCAGTTCTTC. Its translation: CASSLAPTGSSDEQFF.

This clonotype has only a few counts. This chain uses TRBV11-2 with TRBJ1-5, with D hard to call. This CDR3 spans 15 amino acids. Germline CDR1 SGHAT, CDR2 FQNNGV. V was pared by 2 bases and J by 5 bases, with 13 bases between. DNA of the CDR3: TGTGCCAGCAGCTTAAACAGCGTTGGGCATCAGCCCCAGCATTTT. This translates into CASSLNSVGHQPQHF.

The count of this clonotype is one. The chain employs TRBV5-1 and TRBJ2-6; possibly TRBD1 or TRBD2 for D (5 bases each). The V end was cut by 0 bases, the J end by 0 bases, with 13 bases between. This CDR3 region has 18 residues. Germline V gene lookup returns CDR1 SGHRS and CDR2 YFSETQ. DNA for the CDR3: TGCGCCAGCAGCTTGGCCGGGACGACCAGCTCTGGGGCCAACGTCCTGACTTTC. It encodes CASSLAGTTSSGANVLTF.

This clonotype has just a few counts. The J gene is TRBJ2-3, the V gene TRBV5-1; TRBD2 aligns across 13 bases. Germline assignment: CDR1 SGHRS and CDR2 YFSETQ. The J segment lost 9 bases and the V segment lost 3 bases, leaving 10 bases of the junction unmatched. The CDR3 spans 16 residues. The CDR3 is CASSSNPGTSGVTQYF. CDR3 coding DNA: TGCGCCAGCAGCTCAAACCCCGGGACTAGCGGGGTAACGCAGTATTTT.

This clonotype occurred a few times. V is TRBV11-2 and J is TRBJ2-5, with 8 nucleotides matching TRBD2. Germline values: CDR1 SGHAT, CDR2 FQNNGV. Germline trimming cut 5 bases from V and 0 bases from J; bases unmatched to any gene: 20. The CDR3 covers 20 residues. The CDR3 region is CASSLRPPGLEPHHQETQYF. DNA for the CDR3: TGTGCCAGCAGCCTTAGACCTCCGGGACTAGAGCCTCATCACCAAGAGACCCAGTACTTC.

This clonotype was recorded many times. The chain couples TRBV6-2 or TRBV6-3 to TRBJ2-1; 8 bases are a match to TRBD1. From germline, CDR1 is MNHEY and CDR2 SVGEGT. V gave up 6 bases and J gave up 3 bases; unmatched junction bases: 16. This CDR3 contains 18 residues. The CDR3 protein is CASSLLGQSGTGYNEQFF. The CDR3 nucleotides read TGTGCCAGCAGCCTTCTAGGTCAATCCGGGACAGGCTACAATGAGCAGTTCTTC.

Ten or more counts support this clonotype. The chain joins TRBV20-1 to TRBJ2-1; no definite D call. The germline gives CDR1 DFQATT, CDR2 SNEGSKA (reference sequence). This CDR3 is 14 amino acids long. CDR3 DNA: TGCACCATCTCGAGACCCCGGGTGAGGAATGAGCAGTTCTTC. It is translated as CTISRPRVRNEQFF.

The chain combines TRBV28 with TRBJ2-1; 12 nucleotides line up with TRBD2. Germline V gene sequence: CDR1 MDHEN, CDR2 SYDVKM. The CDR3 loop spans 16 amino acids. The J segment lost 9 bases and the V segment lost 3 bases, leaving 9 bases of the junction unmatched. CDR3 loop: CASSFLAGGPSSEQFF. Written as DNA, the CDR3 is TGTGCCAGCAGTTTCCTAGCGGGAGGGCCATCAAGTGAGCAGTTCTTC.

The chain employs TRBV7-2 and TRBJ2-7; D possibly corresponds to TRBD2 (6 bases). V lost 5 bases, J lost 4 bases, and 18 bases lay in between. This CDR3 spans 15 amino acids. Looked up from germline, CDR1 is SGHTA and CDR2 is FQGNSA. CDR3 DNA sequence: TGTGCCAGCAGCCCGCCGGGACTGGGGGGTTACGAGCAGTACTTC. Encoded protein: CASSPPGLGGYEQYF.

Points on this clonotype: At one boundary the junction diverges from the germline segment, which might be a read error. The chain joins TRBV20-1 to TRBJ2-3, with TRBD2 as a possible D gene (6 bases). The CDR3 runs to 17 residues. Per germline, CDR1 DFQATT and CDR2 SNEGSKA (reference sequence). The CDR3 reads CCASWAGGGGSTDTQYF. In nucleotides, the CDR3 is TGCTGTGCTAGTTGGGCCGGTGGTGGGGGGAGCACAGATACGCAGTATTTT.

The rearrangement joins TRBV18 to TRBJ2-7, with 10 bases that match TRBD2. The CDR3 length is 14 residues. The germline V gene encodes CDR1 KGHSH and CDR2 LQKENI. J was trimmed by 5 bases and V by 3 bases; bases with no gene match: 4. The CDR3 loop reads CASSPSSGSDEQYF. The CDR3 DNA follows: TGTGCCAGCTCACCGTCTAGCGGGAGCGACGAGCAGTACTTC.

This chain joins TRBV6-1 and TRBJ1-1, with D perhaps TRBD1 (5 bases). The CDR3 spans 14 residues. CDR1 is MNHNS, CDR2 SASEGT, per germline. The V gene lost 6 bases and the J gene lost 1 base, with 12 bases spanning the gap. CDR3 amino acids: CASSRGHSNTEAFF. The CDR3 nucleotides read TGTGCCAGCAGCCGCGGACACTCGAACACTGAAGCTTTCTTT.

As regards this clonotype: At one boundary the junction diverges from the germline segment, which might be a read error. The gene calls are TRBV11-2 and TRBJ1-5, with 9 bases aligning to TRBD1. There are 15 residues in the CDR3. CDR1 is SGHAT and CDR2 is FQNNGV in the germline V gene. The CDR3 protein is CASSVEQGANQPQHF. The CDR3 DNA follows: TGTGCCAGCAGCGTAGAACAGGGGGCAAATCAGCCCCAGCATTTT.

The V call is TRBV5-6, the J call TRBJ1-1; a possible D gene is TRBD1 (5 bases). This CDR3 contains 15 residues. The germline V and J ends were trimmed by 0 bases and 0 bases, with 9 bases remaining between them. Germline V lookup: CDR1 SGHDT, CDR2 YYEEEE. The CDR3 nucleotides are TGTGCCAGCAGCTTGGTGGAGGGGATGAACACTGAAGCTTTCTTT. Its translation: CASSLVEGMNTEAFF.